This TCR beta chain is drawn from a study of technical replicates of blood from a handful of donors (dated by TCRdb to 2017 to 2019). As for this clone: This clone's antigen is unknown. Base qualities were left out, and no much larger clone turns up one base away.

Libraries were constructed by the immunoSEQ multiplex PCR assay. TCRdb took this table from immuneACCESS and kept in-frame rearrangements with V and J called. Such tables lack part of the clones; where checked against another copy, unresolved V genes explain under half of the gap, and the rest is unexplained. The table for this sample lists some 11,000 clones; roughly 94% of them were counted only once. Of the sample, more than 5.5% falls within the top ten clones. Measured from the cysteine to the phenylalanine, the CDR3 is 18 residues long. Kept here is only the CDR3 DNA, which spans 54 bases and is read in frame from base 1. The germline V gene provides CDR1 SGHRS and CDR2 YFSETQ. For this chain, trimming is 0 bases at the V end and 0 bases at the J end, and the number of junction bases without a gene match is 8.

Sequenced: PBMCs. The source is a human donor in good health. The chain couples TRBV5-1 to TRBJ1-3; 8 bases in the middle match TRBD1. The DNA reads TGCGCCAGCAGCTTGGACGGGGACAGGCCAGGCTCTGGAAACACCATATATTTT. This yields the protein CASSLDGDRPGSGNTIYF.